This TCR beta chain was captured by sequencing in a study of T cells in Graves' hyperthyroidism and ophthalmopathy (dated by TCRdb to between 2018 and 2021). For the wider study: Peripheral blood samples were taken at initial diagnosis, before any treatment was given. TCR V-J signatures able to tell the groups apart were searched for in a discovery cohort of 95 to 100 patients, of whom around 43 had Graves' ophthalmopathy and under 65 had stable Graves' hyperthyroidism. An independent validation cohort of fewer than 20 hyperthyroidism patients and over 15 patients who later progressed to ophthalmopathy tested prospective prediction of ophthalmopathy. The 90 or so discovery patients were randomly split 7:3 into training and test sets. Thyroid tissue and blood T-cell repertoires from about six Graves' hyperthyroidism patients were also compared in the study. After blood sampling, hyperthyroidism patients were treated with methimazole at a starting dose of 30 mg daily, and ophthalmopathy patients were treated with high-dose intravenous methylprednisolone. The paper reports TCR Vbeta CDR3 sequencing of about 140 peripheral blood samples: approximately 41 ophthalmopathy, fewer than 80 hyperthyroidism and about 17 progressor patients. Broader findings and caveats from the paper: Ophthalmopathy was separated from stable hyperthyroidism by a 13 V-J signature model, with approximately 85% sensitivity and just over 81% specificity obtained in cross-validation and 80%/75% obtained in testing. In validation, the model predicted progression to ophthalmopathy a median of 6.5 months before onset, with roughly 70% sensitivity and just under 75% specificity. Sample size was not statistically predetermined, and investigators were not blinded to group allocation. Most expanded thyroid clonotypes (frequency above 0.001) were also found in blood, which suggests that blood repertoires may mirror thyroid immune responses.

In the ophthalmopathy patients, disease was moderately to severely active, with a Clinical Activity Score of 3 or more, a NOSPECS grade of 4 or more, and a duration of less than 3 months. Patients with uncontrolled infections, other autoimmune diseases, pregnancy or lactation were excluded. Clinical symptoms, serum thyroxine and TRAb, thyroid ultrasound, and orbital computed tomography formed the basis for the diagnoses. PBMCs were separated from approximately 9.9 ml of fresh peripheral blood using Ficoll-Paque density gradient centrifugation. Total RNA was extracted with Trizol reagent, and quality was checked on an Agilent 2100 Bioanalyzer. CDR1 and CDR2, per the germline V gene, are LGHNA and YSLEER. Its CDR3 holds 16 amino acids, cysteine through phenylalanine. CDR3 DNA only is kept here, 48 bases in frame from base 1. Deletion took 0 bases off V and 0 bases off J, with a span of 9 bases between the germline ends.

The TCR beta CDR3 regions were amplified from RNA transcripts. For the first round of RT-PCR on the TCR CDR3, the HTBI primer set was used together with the Qiagen OneStep RT-PCR kit. Libraries were constructed in a second round of multiplex PCR, after which size selection and purification were carried out. Libraries were sequenced paired-end with 100 bp reads on an Illumina HiSeq2000. Per the original workflow: SOAPnuke was used to process the raw data, with reads discarded if the reads contained adapters or uncalled bases, had a mean Phred below 15, or lacked an exact constant-primer or identifier match. High-quality paired reads were merged with COPE v1.2.5, and unique nucleotide sequences were defined as clonotypes. MiTCR v1.1 was used to align clonotypes to the IMGT TRBV, TRBD and TRBJ reference segments. The analysis included only V-J combinations with a frequency above 0.0001, which together covered 99% to 99.2% of the repertoires. A TCS score was defined as the ratio of F50 (clonal expansion) to E x V (chaos), with BLOSUM62-based TCRdist applied between CDR3 peptides within each V-J. Welch's t-statistics and random forest reduced around 520 V-J features to under 15, which were used in a naive Bayes classifier (R e1071). TCRdb reanalyzed the raw reads on its own, using fastp at Q25 for trimming and MiXCR for clone calling, and kept in-frame beta chains. Under each unique CDR3 protein, matching rows form one entry showing the most common genes and DNA. In this record, the V and J calls reflect TCRdb's handling and not the investigators' own analysis. This sample has hundreds of thousands of distinct CDR3 sequences in its table, and less than 25% of those were observed once. The leading ten clones occupy 34% of the sample.

This clonotype has a handful of counts. What antigen it recognizes has not been identified. Qualities for individual bases were not recorded, and no much larger clone is one base off. This sequence uses TRBV4-3 and TRBJ2-1; TRBD2 is perhaps the D gene, given 5 matching bases. The sequenced material came from blood. This TCR derives from a man aged 25 to 40 with Graves' ophthalmopathy. The base sequence is TGCGCCAGCAGCCAAGAAAGAGCGGTCTCCTACAATGAGCAGTTCTTC. It codes for CASSQERAVSYNEQFF.